This entry lists 15 T cell receptor beta chains sequenced from one sample in a study of blood T cell repertoires in COVID-19. This table comes from immunoSEQ multiplex PCR, and its TCRdb copy is limited to in-frame clones, with some not included. Of approximately 35,000 clones listed, 85% to 90% are singletons. The specimen was peripheral blood. These receptors all stem from a woman aged 65 to 85 with active COVID-19.

This chain connects TRBV2 to TRBJ2-5; weak D call: TRBD2 (5 bases). There are 14 residues in the CDR3. Trimming took 5 bases from V and 4 from J, leaving 14 bases between them. Looked up from germline, CDR1 is SNHLY and CDR2 is FYNNEI. Here the CDR3 DNA reads TGTGCCAGCAGTTGGAGCGGTCGAGGAGAGACCCAGTACTTC. As protein: CASSWSGRGETQYF. The full variable domain, with the rest looked up from reference TRBV2 and TRBJ2-5, is EPEVTQTPSHQVTQMGQEVILRCVPISNHLYFYWYRQILGQKVEFLVSFYNNEISEKSEIFDDQFSVERPDGSNFTLKIRSTKLEDSAMYFCASSWSGRGETQYFGPGTRLLVL.

The V gene is TRBV11-3, the J gene TRBJ2-3; 10 nucleotides align to TRBD2. The ends lost 5 bases at V and 14 bases at J; junction bases unmatched: 7. CDR3 length: 12 amino acids. CDR1 SGHNT and CDR2 YENEEA come from the germline V gene. CDR3 amino acids: CASSPSGGARYF. The CDR3 DNA reads TGTGCCAGCAGCCCGAGCGGGGGGGCTCGGTATTTT.

This clone was observed once. V gene TRBV5-6 combines with J gene TRBJ1-2, with D possibly TRBD1 on 6 matching bases. Germline V lookup: CDR1 SGHDT, CDR2 YYEEEE. The CDR3 has 16 amino acids. Deletions cut 0 bases from V and 2 bases from J, with 14 bases between. In DNA, the CDR3 is TGTGCCAGCAGCTTGGTTATAACTGGACAGAACTATGGCTACACCTTC. The encoded protein is CASSLVITGQNYGYTF.

V usage is TRBV4-2 and J usage is TRBJ2-5, with D possibly TRBD1 on 5 matching bases. The V end was cut by 1 base, the J end by 4 bases, with 13 bases between. The CDR3 consists of 15 residues. CDR1 and CDR2 (germline): LGHNA, YNFKEQ. CDR3 sequence reads: CASSQGRADRETQYF. For the CDR3, the DNA is TGTGCCAGCAGCCAAGGCAGGGCTGACAGAGAGACCCAGTACTTC.

V usage is TRBV2 and J usage is TRBJ2-1; 11 nucleotides line up with TRBD2. There are 15 residues in the CDR3. Germline lookup yields CDR1 SNHLY and CDR2 FYNNEI. With 6 bases clipped from V and 6 bases from J, the junction kept 7 bases outside the gene matches. The CDR3 sequence is CASRSGTSGFNEQFF. CDR3 DNA sequence: TGTGCCAGCAGATCCGGGACTAGCGGATTCAATGAGCAGTTCTTC.

The chain carries TRBV27 and TRBJ2-3; D not certain. Per the germline V gene, CDR1 is MNHEY and CDR2 is SMNVEV (reference sequence). V lost 6 bases and J 6 bases, leaving 13 bases between the germline ends. CDR3 length: 13 residues. The CDR3 DNA reads as TGTGCCAGCAGCTACCAAACAGTGGATACGCAGTATTTT. It specifies CASSYQTVDTQYF.

This clone has just a few counts. The chain recombines TRBV5-8 with TRBJ2-1; 9 bases align to TRBD2. V was pared by 1 base and J by 7 bases, with 6 bases of the junction left unmatched. The CDR3 consists of 15 residues. The germline V gene encodes CDR1 SGHTS and CDR2 YDEGEE. This CDR3 reads CASSLFAGGHNEQFF. In DNA form, the CDR3 reads TGTGCCAGCAGCTTGTTCGCGGGGGGGCATAATGAGCAGTTCTTC.

V and J are TRBV5-5 and TRBJ1-1, with 8 bases lining up with TRBD1. CDR1 and CDR2 from the germline V gene are SGHKS and YYEKEE (reference sequence). This CDR3 has 15 residues. Trimming cost V 3 bases and J 0 bases; bases outside gene matches: 4. CDR3 nucleotides: TGTGCCAGCAGCTGGGGACAGGCGTTGAACACTGAAGCTTTCTTT. It encodes CASSWGQALNTEAFF.

This rearrangement joins TRBV4-1 to TRBJ2-1, with TRBD2 identical over 9 bases. CDR1 is MGHRA and CDR2 is YSYEKL in the germline V gene. Trimming took 1 base from V and 2 from J; bases not matched to a gene: 3. The CDR3 has 16 residues. CDR3 in amino acids: CASSQGLAGPYNEQFF. The CDR3 DNA reads TGCGCCAGCAGCCAAGGTCTAGCGGGGCCCTACAATGAGCAGTTCTTC.

The chain recombines TRBV7-3 with TRBJ2-2, with TRBD1 matching over 7 bases. J gave up 1 base and V 5 bases, and 7 bases lay outside the gene matches. The germline V gene has CDR1 SGHTA and CDR2 FQGTGA. The length of the CDR3 is 16 residues. This CDR3 reads CASSPQGQLNTGELFF. CDR3 nucleotides: TGTGCCAGCAGCCCTCAGGGACAGTTGAACACCGGGGAGCTGTTTTTT.

The chain links TRBV11-3 to TRBJ2-2; D possibly corresponds to TRBD1 (5 bases). The germline V gene encodes CDR1 SGHNT and CDR2 YENEEA. V dropped 7 bases and J dropped 4 bases, with 13 bases sitting between them. This CDR3 has 14 residues. CDR3: CASNGAPGTGELFF. As DNA, the CDR3 is TGTGCCAGCAATGGGGCCCCGGGCACCGGGGAGCTGTTTTTT.

This chain uses TRBV2 with TRBJ2-7; possibly TRBD1 for D (7 bases). CDR1 and CDR2 from the germline V gene are SNHLY and FYNNEI. V was pared by 4 bases and J by 4 bases, with 11 bases between. The CDR3 extends over 13 amino acids. The DNA of the CDR3 is TGTGCCAGCAGTGTTTCAGGGGGGTACGAGCAGTACTTC. Translating gives CASSVSGGYEQYF.

The chain carries TRBV5-6 and TRBJ2-1; 12 positions match TRBD2. The CDR3 runs 16 residues. V dropped 0 bases and J dropped 7; count of bases not matched to a gene: 5. Germline-derived CDR1 and CDR2 are SGHDT and YYEEEE. In DNA form, the CDR3 reads TGTGCCAGCAGCTTGGCGGCTAGCGGGGGGGCAAATGAGCAGTTCTTC. Encoded protein: CASSLAASGGANEQFF.

V gene TRBV7-8 combines with J gene TRBJ2-5; 8 positions agree with TRBD2. The J segment lost 4 bases and the V segment lost 6 bases, leaving 10 bases of the junction unmatched. Germline V gene sequence: CDR1 SGHVS, CDR2 FQNEAQ. The CDR3 consists of 15 residues. CDR3 residues: CASRNSGVWVETQYF. The DNA for the CDR3 is TGTGCCAGCAGAAATAGCGGGGTTTGGGTAGAGACCCAGTACTTC.

The gene calls are TRBV7-9 and TRBJ2-1; perhaps TRBD2 as D (5 bases). V was cut by 3 bases and J by 6 bases, with 9 bases left in between. CDR1 is SEHNR and CDR2 is FQNEAQ in the germline V gene (reference sequence). There are 13 residues in the CDR3. Written as DNA, the CDR3 is TGTGCCAGCAGCTTCTGGGCGGGCAATGAGCAGTTCTTC. It codes for CASSFWAGNEQFF.